The 18 T cell receptor beta chains listed next were all sequenced from one sample in a study of shared clonotypes between healthy human individuals. Produced via immunoSEQ multiplex PCR; TCRdb's table is partial and in-frame only. The sample includes a few hundred thousand clones, around 87% of them seen just once. The sample comprised memory CD8+ T cells sorted from blood. Stated subset: CD45RO+ cells pooled with CCR7-negative TemRA cells. Receptor source: a man younger than 35 in good health.

This chain uses TRBV10-3 with TRBJ2-5; D is unclear. Trimming stripped 10 bases from V and 4 bases from J, with 7 bases between. CDR1 and CDR2 (germline): ENHRY, SYGVKD. The CDR3 runs to 10 residues. Written as DNA, the CDR3 is TGTGCCAGCCCAAGAGAGACCCAGTACTTC. Its translation is CASPRETQYF.

The V call is TRBV29-1, the J call TRBJ2-7, with 14 bases that match TRBD2. Per germline, CDR1 SQVTM and CDR2 ANQGSEA. The CDR3 runs to 14 residues. Germline trimming cut 4 bases from V and 5 bases from J; bases unmatched to any gene: 4. CDR3 sequence (DNA): TGCAGCGTTGGATGGGGACTAGCGGGGGACGAGCAGTACTTC. This translates into CSVGWGLAGDEQYF.

This chain uses TRBV9 with TRBJ2-5; 8 nucleotides agree with TRBD2. The trim removed 2 bases at V and 2 bases at J, leaving 5 bases unmatched. CDR1 and CDR2 (germline): SGDLS, YYNGEE. CDR3 length: 15 amino acids. The chain's CDR3 is CASSVGRGAQETQYF. The CDR3 bases are TGTGCCAGCAGCGTTGGGCGGGGGGCTCAAGAGACCCAGTACTTC.

The chain uses TRBV7-9 and TRBJ2-3, with 9 positions matching TRBD2. Germline V gene sequence: CDR1 SEHNR, CDR2 FQNEAQ (reference sequence). This CDR3 has 15 residues. V lost 6 bases to trimming and J lost 5 bases; unmatched junction nucleotides: 9. The CDR3 DNA is TGTGCCAGCAGGTGGATAGCGGGGGCTGAAGATACGCAGTATTTT. Translating it yields CASRWIAGAEDTQYF.

The table lists this clone with a few counts. V is TRBV5-1 and J is TRBJ1-1; D unresolved. This CDR3 is built from 12 residues. From germline, CDR1 is SGHRS and CDR2 YFSETQ. With 0 bases removed from V and 4 bases from J, the gap between germline ends came to 4 bases. Here the CDR3 DNA reads TGCGCCAGCAGCTTGGAGGGCACTGAAGCTTTCTTT. This gives the protein CASSLEGTEAFF.

The genes are TRBV5-5 and TRBJ1-2; D unresolved. From germline, CDR1 is SGHKS and CDR2 YYEKEE (reference sequence). The CDR3 is 14 residues long. The V end was cut by 4 bases, the J end by 11 bases, with 21 bases between. As DNA, the CDR3 is TGTGCCAGCAGCCCCCTGCGTGGTCTGAGATCGTACACCTTC. Protein: CASSPLRGLRSYTF.

This sequence joins TRBV19 and TRBJ2-2; TRBD1 matches at 8 bases. The CDR3 runs 13 residues. V shed 7 bases, J shed 3 bases, and the junction held 1 base outside the gene matches. Germline CDR1 reads LNHDA; CDR2 reads SQIVND (reference sequence). CDR3 nucleotide sequence: TGTGCCAGTACGGACAGGGACACCGGGGAGCTGTTTTTT. This gives the protein CASTDRDTGELFF. Full variable domain (remainder filled in from reference TRBV19 and TRBJ2-2): DGGITQSPKYLFRKEGQNVTLSCEQNLNHDAMYWYRQDPGQGLRLIYYSQIVNDFQKGDIAEGYSVSREKKESFPLTVTSAQKNPTAFYLCASTDRDTGELFFGEGSRLTVL.

The chain uses TRBV9 and TRBJ2-7; 7 bases align to TRBD2. J lost 5 bases, V lost 4 bases, and 12 bases had no gene match. Looked up from germline, CDR1 is SGDLS and CDR2 is YYNGEE. This CDR3 comprises 15 residues. Here the CDR3 DNA reads TGTGCCAGCAGCCCCCTCACTAGCGCGGGTAACGAGCAGTACTTC. Its protein product is CASSPLTSAGNEQYF.

This chain connects TRBV13 to TRBJ1-6; a possible D gene is TRBD1 (6 bases). Trimming removed 2 bases at V and 10 bases at J, with 12 bases between. The CDR3 is 14 residues long. From germline, CDR1 is PRHDT and CDR2 FYEKMQ (reference sequence). The CDR3 DNA follows: TGTGCCAGCAGCTTACTGGGGGGGGGCTCACCCCTCCACTTT. Its protein product is CASSLLGGGSPLHF.

The chain employs TRBV13 and TRBJ2-6; D gene uncertain. With 5 bases removed from V and 2 bases from J, the gap between germline ends came to 13 bases. Germline CDR1 and CDR2: PRHDT and FYEKMQ (reference sequence). The length of the CDR3 is 16 residues. CDR3 DNA: TGTGCCAGCAGCCACTGGGTTTCACCTGGGGCCAACGTCCTGACTTTC. It yields the protein CASSHWVSPGANVLTF.

This chain links TRBV27 with TRBJ1-1; 9 bases are a match to TRBD1. The CDR3 extends over 14 amino acids. The J segment lost 4 bases and the V segment lost 0 bases, leaving 0 bases of the junction unmatched. CDR1 and CDR2 (germline): MNHEY, SMNVEV (reference sequence). The CDR3 sequence is CASSLSGQGTEAFF. CDR3 coding DNA: TGTGCCAGCAGTTTATCGGGACAGGGCACTGAAGCTTTCTTT.

The chain carries TRBV27 and TRBJ1-1, with D possibly TRBD1 on 6 matching bases. This CDR3 has 14 amino acids. Between the trimmed V and J ends, which lost 6 bases and 1 base, there was a span of 12 bases. Germline V lookup: CDR1 MNHEY, CDR2 SMNVEV (reference sequence). CDR3 coding DNA: TGTGCCAGCAGGCGCCAGGGACAGAACACTGAAGCTTTCTTT. It translates to CASRRQGQNTEAFF.

V is TRBV19 and J is TRBJ1-2; 7 bases fit TRBD1. The CDR3 is 13 residues long. V was clipped by 7 bases and J by 4 bases; unmatched bases: 6. The germline CDR1 and CDR2 sequences are LNHDA and SQIVND (reference sequence). CDR3 sequence reads: CASNPTGLYGYTF. For the CDR3, the DNA is TGTGCCAGTAACCCGACAGGGCTCTATGGCTACACCTTC.

To note about this clone: The same CDR3 is also encoded by other DNA sequences in this sample. This rearrangement joins TRBV19 to TRBJ2-7; 7 bases are a match to TRBD1. V trimming: 5 bases; J trimming: 3 bases; junction bases outside the gene matches: 4. Germline V CDR1 and CDR2: LNHDA, SQIVND (reference sequence). The CDR3 runs 13 residues. Written as DNA, the CDR3 is TGTGCCAGTAGTTTGGGACAGTTCTACGAGCAGTACTTC. Protein product: CASSLGQFYEQYF. The full variable domain, rest sourced from reference TRBV19 and TRBJ2-7, is DGGITQSPKYLFRKEGQNVTLSCEQNLNHDAMYWYRQDPGQGLRLIYYSQIVNDFQKGDIAEGYSVSREKKESFPLTVTSAQKNPTAFYLCASSLGQFYEQYFGPGTRLTVT.

The rearrangement joins TRBV29-1 to TRBJ1-2; 8 bases are shared with TRBD1. CDR3 length equals 19 residues. The junction had 19 bases not matched to a gene; V was cut back by 0 bases and J by 4 bases. The germline V gene has CDR1 SQVTM and CDR2 ANQGSEA. The CDR3 protein is CSVEDPDDSDRAKGYGYTF. The CDR3, as DNA: TGCAGCGTTGAAGATCCTGATGATTCGGACAGGGCTAAGGGCTATGGCTACACCTTC. Combining the CDR3 with reference TRBV29-1 and TRBJ1-2 gives the whole variable domain SAVISQKPSRDICQRGTSLTIQCQVDSQVTMMFWYRQQPGQSLTLIATANQGSEATYESGFVIDKFPISRPNLTFSTLTVSNMSPEDSSIYLCSVEDPDDSDRAKGYGYTFGSGTRLTVV.

The chain recombines TRBV6-5 with TRBJ1-1; D remains ambiguous. Trimming shortened V by 4 bases and J by 0 bases, and 12 bases separated the two germline ends. CDR1 is MNHEY, CDR2 SVGAGI, per germline. The CDR3 loop spans 15 amino acids. CDR3 coding DNA: TGTGCCAGCAGTTTGGCCAGACTTATGAACACTGAAGCTTTCTTT. Translation: CASSLARLMNTEAFF.

This chain joins TRBV7-9 and TRBJ2-3; 9 nucleotides line up with TRBD2. Germline CDR1 and CDR2: SEHNR and FQNEAQ (reference sequence). The CDR3 runs 14 residues. The ends lost 3 bases at V and 6 bases at J; junction bases unmatched: 4. The CDR3 region has the DNA TGTGCCAGCAGCTTTAGCGGGAGTTCGGATACGCAGTATTTT. Translating it yields CASSFSGSSDTQYF.

The chain recombines TRBV4-1 with TRBJ2-5; perhaps D is TRBD1 or TRBD2 (5 bases each). Trimming took 0 bases from V and 5 from J, leaving 13 bases between them. Germline V gives CDR1 MGHRA, CDR2 YSYEKL. CDR3 length equals 15 residues. The CDR3 nucleotides are TGCGCCAGCAGCCAAGATAAAGAGGGGTGGGAGACCCAGTACTTC. This codes for CASSQDKEGWETQYF.